This TCR beta chain was obtained from a study of T-cell reconstitution after alpha-beta-depleted transplantation in children. Unique molecular identifiers were used to barcode this TCRbeta library. TCRdb reprocessed the PCR reads with MiXCR, giving one entry per CDR3 protein. The sample holds roughly 350,000 distinct CDR3 sequences, approximately 10% seen once. Germline trimming cut 2 bases from V and 8 bases from J; bases unmatched to any gene: 7. Germline CDR1 is SEHNR and CDR2 is FQNEAQ (reference sequence). The CDR3 spans 15 residues. The chain recombines TRBV7-9 with TRBJ2-1; 9 nucleotides align to TRBD2. The source material was PBMCs from the stem cell graft donor, sampled from the stem cell graft. The sequence was collected from a human donor who donated a stem cell graft to a child with acute lymphoblastic leukemia. In DNA form, the CDR3 reads TGTGCCAGCAGCTTAAGAGGCGGGAGGGCCGATGAGCAGTTCTTC. Its protein is CASSLRGGRADEQFF. Based on the CDR3 plus reference TRBV7-9 and TRBJ2-1, the full variable domain is DTGVSQNPRHKITKRGQNVTFRCDPISEHNRLYWYRQTLGQGPEFLTYFQNEAQLEKSRLLSDRFSAERPKGSFSTLEIQRTEQGDSAMYLCASSLRGGRADEQFFGPGTRLTVL.